The 15 T cell receptor beta chains in this list originate from one sample, sequenced in a study of PD-1 blockade in classical Hodgkin lymphoma. The assay was immunoSEQ multiplex PCR, and TCRdb's table has in-frame clones only and misses some. The sample consists of about 60,000 clones, roughly 90% of them appearing once. Every patient experienced relapse after autologous stem cell transplantation, and brentuximab vedotin exposure varied. Sequenced material: peripheral blood mononuclear cells (PBMCs), taken at baseline. The source is a human donor with classical Hodgkin lymphoma.

The V gene is TRBV5-4, the J gene TRBJ2-1, with 8 bases identical to TRBD2. The V and J ends lost 5 bases and 4 bases, in that order; junction bases with no gene match: 5. Germline CDR1 and CDR2: SGHNT and YYREEE (reference sequence). This CDR3 contains 14 residues. CDR3 loop: CASSTGGQYNEQFF. The CDR3, as DNA: TGTGCCAGCAGTACGGGGGGGCAATACAATGAGCAGTTCTTC.

The chain combines TRBV30 with TRBJ2-7; D call uncertain. V was cut by 0 bases and J by 2 bases, with 14 bases left in between. CDR3 length: 15 amino acids. Looked up from germline, CDR1 is GTSNPN and CDR2 is SVGIG (reference sequence). As DNA, the CDR3 is TGTGCCTGGAGTGTACGCGGACCGGGCCCCTACGAGCAGTACTTC. Its protein is CAWSVRGPGPYEQYF.

The chain employs TRBV7-3 and TRBJ2-2; D is uncertain. This CDR3 is 13 amino acids long. In germline, CDR1 is SGHTA, CDR2 FQGTGA. Trimming left V 5 bases short and J 8 bases short, with 12 bases between. The CDR3 region has the DNA TGTGCCAGCAGCAAAGACCCGTTGGGGGAGCTGTTTTTT. Translation: CASSKDPLGELFF.

The CDR3, as DNA: TGCGCCAGCAGCGATCATTACGAGCAGTACTTC. Its protein is CASSDHYEQYF. This sequence joins TRBV5-1 and TRBJ2-7; D remains ambiguous. Germline loops: CDR1 SGHRS, CDR2 YFSETQ. This CDR3 is built from 11 residues. Trimming left V 4 bases short and J 4 bases short, with 6 bases between.

The rearrangement uses TRBV10-3 and TRBJ2-1; D unclear. Per germline, CDR1 ENHRY and CDR2 SYGVKD. This CDR3 has 12 residues. Trimming left V 0 bases short and J 4 bases short, with 1 base between. DNA for the CDR3: TGTGCCATCAGTGAGTCTTACAATGAGCAGTTCTTC. Amino acid sequence: CAISESYNEQFF.

As regards this clone: At one end, the junction sequence differs from germline, possibly due to a read error. The rearrangement links TRBV27 to TRBJ2-3; D might be TRBD1 or TRBD2, each matching 6 bases. In germline, CDR1 is MNHEY, CDR2 SMNVEV (reference sequence). The CDR3 runs 18 residues. For the CDR3, the DNA is TGTGCCGGCAGTTACATCCCCGGGGGCCTAGCAAGCACAGATACGCAGTATTTT. Protein product: CAGSYIPGGLASTDTQYF.

V usage is TRBV28 and J usage is TRBJ2-1, with TRBD2 matching over 11 bases. The CDR3 sequence is 15 residues long. Per the germline V gene, CDR1 is MDHEN and CDR2 is SYDVKM. The V gene end was trimmed by 3 bases and the J gene end by 10 bases; junction bases not matched to a gene: 8. The CDR3 is CASSFIAGGVKEQFF. CDR3 nucleotides: TGTGCCAGCAGTTTTATAGCGGGAGGGGTTAAGGAGCAGTTCTTC.

V and J are TRBV18 and TRBJ2-7, with 8 bases that match TRBD2. The CDR3 has 16 amino acids. The V segment lost 6 bases and the J segment 5 bases; nucleotides outside the gene matches: 15. Germline assignment: CDR1 KGHSH and CDR2 LQKENI. CDR3 loop: CASSRSGGQAGDEQYF. CDR3 sequence (DNA): TGTGCCAGCTCTCGGAGCGGGGGACAAGCTGGTGACGAGCAGTACTTC.

This chain's CDR3 is CASTPIGLAGGSYEQYF. The CDR3 DNA is TGTGCCAGCACCCCCATAGGGCTAGCGGGAGGAAGCTACGAGCAGTACTTC. The V gene is TRBV28, the J gene TRBJ2-7; 11 nucleotides align to TRBD2. CDR1 is MDHEN and CDR2 is SYDVKM in the germline V gene. This CDR3 has 17 residues. The junction had 14 bases not matched to a gene; V was cut back by 7 bases and J by 3 bases.

Comment on this clone: This CDR3 is also generated by other DNA sequences in the sample. J is TRBJ2-7 and V is TRBV5-4, with D perhaps TRBD2 (5 bases). Trimming stripped 4 bases from V and 7 bases from J, with 21 bases between. The CDR3 length is 15 residues. CDR1 is SGHNT and CDR2 is YYREEE in the germline V gene (reference sequence). Here the CDR3 DNA reads TGTGCCAGCAGCCATCGATGGGGAGTCTCGGATGAGCAGTACTTC. It translates to CASSHRWGVSDEQYF.

This chain links TRBV4-1 with TRBJ2-2; 10 nucleotides line up with TRBD2. The CDR3 length is 19 residues. The J segment lost 0 bases and the V segment lost 2 bases, leaving 9 bases of the junction unmatched. The V gene's germline CDR1 is MGHRA and CDR2 YSYEKL. This CDR3 reads CASSQFRGTSEANTGELFF. DNA of the CDR3: TGCGCCAGCAGCCAATTCCGAGGGACTAGCGAGGCGAACACCGGGGAGCTGTTTTTT.

The J gene is TRBJ2-1, the V gene TRBV19; TRBD2 matches at 9 bases. V lost 0 bases to trimming and J lost 4 bases; unmatched junction nucleotides: 10. Per the germline V gene, CDR1 is LNHDA and CDR2 is SQIVND (reference sequence). There are 18 residues in the CDR3. CDR3 in DNA: TGTGCCAGTAGTATAGATCGGGATACTAGCGGGCGATACAATGAGCAGTTCTTC. The encoded protein is CASSIDRDTSGRYNEQFF.

The CDR3 DNA reads as TGCGCCAGCAGCCTAGGGGGTAGGGATGAAGCTTTCTTT. Translation gives CASSLGGRDEAFF. The chain is built from TRBV5-1 and TRBJ1-1; TRBD1 might be the D (6 bases). The V end was cut by 4 bases, the J end by 7 bases, with 14 bases between. This CDR3 has 13 amino acids. Germline lookup yields CDR1 SGHRS and CDR2 YFSETQ.

The chain uses TRBV11-2 and TRBJ2-7; 7 bases agree with TRBD1. V shed 4 bases, J shed 4 bases, and the junction held 7 bases outside the gene matches. The germline gives CDR1 SGHAT, CDR2 FQNNGV. The CDR3 consists of 14 residues. CDR3 bases: TGTGCCAGCAGCTACCTAGAGGGGGCATACGAGCAGTACTTC. This sequence encodes CASSYLEGAYEQYF.

The CDR3 loop reads CASSFDSLNTEAFF. CDR3 coding DNA: TGCGCCAGCAGTTTCGACAGTCTGAACACTGAAGCTTTCTTT. This rearrangement joins TRBV5-1 to TRBJ1-1; D possibly corresponds to TRBD1 (5 bases). The CDR3 is made up of 14 amino acids. Germline V CDR1 and CDR2: SGHRS, YFSETQ. Trimming stripped 5 bases from V and 0 bases from J, with 11 bases between.